This T cell receptor (beta chain) emerged from a study of shared clonotypes between healthy human individuals. V gave up 4 bases and J gave up 0 bases, with 8 bases separating them. This CDR3 has 14 amino acids. The germline V gene has CDR1 ENHRY and CDR2 SYGVKD. Donation came from healthy HIV-negative adults that had no recent acute infections or vaccinations. Caucasian adults residing in Nashville, Tennessee made up all the donors. Extraction of genomic DNA in unsorted samples used 100 million or so PBMCs. It was at deep level that the assay was run. Data came from immunoSEQ multiplex PCR; TCRdb stores just in-frame clones and leaves some out. Of more than 400,000 clones in the sample, 65% to 85% were seen once.

The sequencing input was PBMCs. This clonotype originated in a woman aged 40 to 50 in good health. Some clones in this sample may be carry-over from other donors' samples. This sequence joins TRBV10-3 and TRBJ2-3; possibly TRBD2 for D (6 bases). The CDR3 nucleotides read TGTGCCATCAGTGGCAGCGGGAGCACAGATACGCAGTATTTT. This gives the protein CAISGSGSTDTQYF.